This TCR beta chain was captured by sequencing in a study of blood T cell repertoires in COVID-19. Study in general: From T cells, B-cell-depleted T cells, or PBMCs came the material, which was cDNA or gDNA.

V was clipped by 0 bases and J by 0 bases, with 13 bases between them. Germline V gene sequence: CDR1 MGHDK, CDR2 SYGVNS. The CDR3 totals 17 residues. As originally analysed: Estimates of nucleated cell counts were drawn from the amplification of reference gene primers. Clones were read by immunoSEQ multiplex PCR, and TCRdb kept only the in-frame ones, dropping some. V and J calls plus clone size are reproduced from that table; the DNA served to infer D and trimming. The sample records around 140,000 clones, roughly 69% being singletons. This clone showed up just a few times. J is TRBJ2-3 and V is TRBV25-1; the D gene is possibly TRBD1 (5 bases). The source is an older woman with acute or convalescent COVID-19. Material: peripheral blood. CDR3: CASSEYSGASSTDTQYF. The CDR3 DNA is TGTGCCAGCAGTGAATACTCTGGGGCCTCTAGCACAGATACGCAGTATTTT.